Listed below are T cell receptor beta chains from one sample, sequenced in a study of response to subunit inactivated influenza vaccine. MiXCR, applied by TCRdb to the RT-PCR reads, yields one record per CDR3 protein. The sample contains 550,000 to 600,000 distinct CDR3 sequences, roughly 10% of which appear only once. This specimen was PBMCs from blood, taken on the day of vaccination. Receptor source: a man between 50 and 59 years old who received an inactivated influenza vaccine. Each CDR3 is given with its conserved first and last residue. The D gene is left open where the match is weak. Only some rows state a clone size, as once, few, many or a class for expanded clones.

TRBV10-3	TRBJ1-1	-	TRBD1	CAIRRAGGMDTEAFF	TGTGCCATCAGGAGAGCAGGGGGCATGGACACTGAAGCTTTCTTT
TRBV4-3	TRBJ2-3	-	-	CASSQLGWAEATDTQYF	TGCGCCAGCAGCCAACTGGGATGGGCGGAGGCCACAGATACGCAGTATTTT
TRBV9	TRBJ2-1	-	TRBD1	CASSVAGQVSSYNEQFF	TGTGCCAGCAGCGTAGCGGGACAGGTCAGCTCCTACAATGAGCAGTTCTTC
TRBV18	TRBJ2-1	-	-	CASSPLGQGQNEQFF	TGTGCCAGCTCACCACTGGGGCAGGGGCAGAATGAGCAGTTCTTC
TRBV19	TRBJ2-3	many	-	CASSDGGTDTQYF	TGTGCCAGTAGTGACGGAGGTACAGATACGCAGTATTTT
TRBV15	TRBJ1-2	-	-	CATSKTVTGRNYGYTF	TGTGCCACCAGCAAAACGGTGACGGGGAGGAACTATGGCTACACCTTC
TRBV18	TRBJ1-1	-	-	CASSPLVRVIPEAFF	TGTGCCAGCTCACCGCTGGTTCGCGTTATTCCTGAAGCTTTCTTT
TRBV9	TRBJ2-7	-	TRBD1	CASSVGPSGGWYEQYF	TGTGCCAGCAGCGTAGGGCCCTCAGGGGGCTGGTACGAGCAGTACTTC
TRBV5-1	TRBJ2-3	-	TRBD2	CASSSPGRGPDTQYF	TGCGCCAGCAGCTCCCCGGGGAGGGGCCCAGATACGCAGTATTTT
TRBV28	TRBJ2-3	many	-	CASRPWGGLRTDTQYF	TGTGCCAGCCGACCCTGGGGGGGCCTAAGAACAGATACGCAGTATTTT
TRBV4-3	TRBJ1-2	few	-	CASSQAWALRYGYTF	TGCGCCAGCAGCCAAGCTTGGGCACTCCGCTATGGCTACACCTTC
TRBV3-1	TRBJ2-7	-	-	CASSHLGPLYEQYF	TGTGCCAGCAGCCACTTAGGACCCCTCTACGAGCAGTACTTC
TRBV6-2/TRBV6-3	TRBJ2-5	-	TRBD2	CASRRLAGGQETQYF	TGTGCCAGCAGGCGACTAGCGGGTGGCCAAGAGACCCAGTACTTC
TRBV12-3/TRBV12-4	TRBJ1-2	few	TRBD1	CASSADRVTGYTF	TGTGCCAGCAGTGCCGACAGGGTGACTGGCTACACCTTC
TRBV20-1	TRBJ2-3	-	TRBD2	CSARSTSGADTQYF	TGCAGTGCTAGATCGACTAGCGGAGCAGATACGCAGTATTTT
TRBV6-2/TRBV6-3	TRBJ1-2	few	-	CASRVASAYGYTF	TGTGCCAGCAGAGTCGCGAGTGCCTATGGCTACACCTTC
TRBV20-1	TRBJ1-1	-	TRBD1	CSARDWDRLNTEAFF	TGCAGTGCTAGAGACTGGGACAGACTGAACACTGAAGCTTTCTTT
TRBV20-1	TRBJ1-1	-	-	CSARGQGWENTEAFF	TGCAGTGCTAGAGGACAAGGGTGGGAGAACACTGAAGCTTTCTTT
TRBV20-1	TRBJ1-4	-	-	CSARDPRGQDEKLFF	TGCAGTGCTAGAGATCCCCGGGGGCAAGATGAAAAACTGTTTTTT
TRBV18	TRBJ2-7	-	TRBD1	CASSRPGDRAAYEQYF	TGTGCCAGCTCACGACCTGGGGACAGGGCAGCCTACGAGCAGTACTTC
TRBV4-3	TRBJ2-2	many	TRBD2	CASSQGLASNTGELFF	TGCGCCAGCAGTCAAGGACTAGCGTCGAACACCGGGGAGCTGTTTTTT
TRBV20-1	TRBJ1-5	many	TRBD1	CSAGRGGNGQPQHF	TGCAGTGCTGGGAGAGGGGGCAATGGTCAGCCCCAGCATTTT